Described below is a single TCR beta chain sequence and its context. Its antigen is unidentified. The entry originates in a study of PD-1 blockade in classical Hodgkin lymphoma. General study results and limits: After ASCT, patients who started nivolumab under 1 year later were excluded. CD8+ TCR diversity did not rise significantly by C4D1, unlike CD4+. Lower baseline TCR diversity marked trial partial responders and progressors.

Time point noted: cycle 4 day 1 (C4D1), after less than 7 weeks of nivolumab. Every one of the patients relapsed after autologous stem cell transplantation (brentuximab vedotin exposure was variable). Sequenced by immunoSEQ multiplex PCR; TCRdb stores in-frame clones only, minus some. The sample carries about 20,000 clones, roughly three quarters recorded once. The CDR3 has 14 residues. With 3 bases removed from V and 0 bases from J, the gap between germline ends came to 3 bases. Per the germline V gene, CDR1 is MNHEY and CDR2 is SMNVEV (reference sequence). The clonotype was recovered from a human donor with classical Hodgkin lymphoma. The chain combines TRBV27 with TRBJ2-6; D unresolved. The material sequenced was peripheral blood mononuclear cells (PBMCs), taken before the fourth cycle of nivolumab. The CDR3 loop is CASSFLSGANVLTF. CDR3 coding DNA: TGTGCCAGCAGTTTCCTCTCTGGGGCCAACGTCCTGACTTTC. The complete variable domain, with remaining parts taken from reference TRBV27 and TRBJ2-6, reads EAQVTQNPRYLITVTGKKLTVTCSQNMNHEYMSWYRQDPGLGLRQIYYSMNVEVTDKGDVPEGYKVSRKEKRNFPLILESPSPNQTSLYFCASSFLSGANVLTFGAGSRLTVL.